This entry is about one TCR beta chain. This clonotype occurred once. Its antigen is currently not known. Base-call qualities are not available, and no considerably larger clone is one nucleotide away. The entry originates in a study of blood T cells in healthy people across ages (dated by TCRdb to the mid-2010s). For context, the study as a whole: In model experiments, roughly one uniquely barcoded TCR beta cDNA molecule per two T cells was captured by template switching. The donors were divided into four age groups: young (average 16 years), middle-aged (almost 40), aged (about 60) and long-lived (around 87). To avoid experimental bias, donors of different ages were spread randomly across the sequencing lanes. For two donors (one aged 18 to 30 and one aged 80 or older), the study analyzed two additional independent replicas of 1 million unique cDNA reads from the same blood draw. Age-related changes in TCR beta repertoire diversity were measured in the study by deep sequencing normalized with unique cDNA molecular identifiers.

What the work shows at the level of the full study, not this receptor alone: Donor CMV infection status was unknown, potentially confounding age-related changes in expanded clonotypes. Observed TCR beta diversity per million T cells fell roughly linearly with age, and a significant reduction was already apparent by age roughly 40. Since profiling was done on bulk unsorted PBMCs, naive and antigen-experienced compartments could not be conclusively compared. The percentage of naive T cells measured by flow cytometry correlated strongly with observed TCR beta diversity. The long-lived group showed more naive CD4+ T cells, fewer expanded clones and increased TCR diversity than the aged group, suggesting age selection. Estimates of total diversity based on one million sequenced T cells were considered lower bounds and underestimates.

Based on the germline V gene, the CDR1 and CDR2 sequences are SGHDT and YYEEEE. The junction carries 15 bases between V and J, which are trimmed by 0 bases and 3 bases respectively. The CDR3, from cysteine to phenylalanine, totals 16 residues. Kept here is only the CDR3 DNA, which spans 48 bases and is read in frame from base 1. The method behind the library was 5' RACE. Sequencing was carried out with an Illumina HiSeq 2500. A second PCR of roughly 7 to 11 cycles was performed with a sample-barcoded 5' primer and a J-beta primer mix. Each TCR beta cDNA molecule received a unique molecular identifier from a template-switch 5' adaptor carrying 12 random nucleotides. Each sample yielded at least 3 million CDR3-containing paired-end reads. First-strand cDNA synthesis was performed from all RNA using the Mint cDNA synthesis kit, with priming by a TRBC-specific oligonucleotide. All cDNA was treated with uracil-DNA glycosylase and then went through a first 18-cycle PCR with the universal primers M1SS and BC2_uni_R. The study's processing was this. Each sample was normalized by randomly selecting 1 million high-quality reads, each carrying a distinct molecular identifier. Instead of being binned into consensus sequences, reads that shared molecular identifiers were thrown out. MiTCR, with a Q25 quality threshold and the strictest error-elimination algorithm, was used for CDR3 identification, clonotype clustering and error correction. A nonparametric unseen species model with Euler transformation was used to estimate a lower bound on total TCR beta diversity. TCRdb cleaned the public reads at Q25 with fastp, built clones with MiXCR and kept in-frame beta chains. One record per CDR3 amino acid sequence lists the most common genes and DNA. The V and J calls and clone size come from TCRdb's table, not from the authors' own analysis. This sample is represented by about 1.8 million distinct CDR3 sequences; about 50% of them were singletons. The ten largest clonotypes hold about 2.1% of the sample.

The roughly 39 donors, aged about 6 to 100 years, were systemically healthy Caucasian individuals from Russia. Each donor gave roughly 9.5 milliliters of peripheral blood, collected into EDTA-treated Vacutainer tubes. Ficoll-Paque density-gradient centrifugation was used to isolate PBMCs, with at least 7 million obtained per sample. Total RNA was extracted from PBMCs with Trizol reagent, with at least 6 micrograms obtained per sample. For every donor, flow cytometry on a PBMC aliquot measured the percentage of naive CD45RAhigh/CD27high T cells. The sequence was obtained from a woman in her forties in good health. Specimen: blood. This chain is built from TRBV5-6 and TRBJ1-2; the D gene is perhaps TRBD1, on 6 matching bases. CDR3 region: CASSLVFSGHHYGYTF. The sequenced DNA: TGTGCCAGCAGCTTGGTTTTTTCGGGACACCACTATGGCTACACCTTC.